One and the same sample provided the 27 T cell receptor beta chains below, sequenced in a study of technical replicates of blood from a handful of donors. Libraries were prepared by immunoSEQ multiplex PCR; TCRdb keeps only in-frame clonotypes and omits some of them. Counted here are approximately 81,000 clones, approximately 80% occurring once; the ten biggest clones make up about 4%. Sequenced input: PBMCs. These receptors all stem from a human donor in good health. Some clones in this sample may be carry-over from other donors' samples.

The rearrangement links TRBV7-3 to TRBJ2-3, with a tentative D call TRBD2 (5 bases). The CDR3 covers 15 residues. Germline CDR1 reads SGHTA; CDR2 reads FQGTGA. V was trimmed by 1 base and J by 0 bases, leaving 8 bases between them. The CDR3: CASSLNPGSTDTQYF. CDR3 sequence (DNA): TGTGCCAGCAGCTTAAACCCGGGAAGCACAGATACGCAGTATTTT.

This chain connects TRBV18 to TRBJ2-5; D is unresolved. Trimming took 2 bases from V and 0 from J, leaving 7 bases between them. CDR1 and CDR2 (germline): KGHSH, LQKENI. The CDR3 length is 14 residues. The CDR3 sequence is CASSPVEYQETQYF. In nucleotides, the CDR3 is TGTGCCAGCTCACCAGTCGAGTACCAAGAGACCCAGTACTTC.

The chain couples TRBV7-9 to TRBJ1-6; D call uncertain. The CDR3 has 14 residues. Germline lookup yields CDR1 SEHNR and CDR2 FQNEAQ (reference sequence). Trimming stripped 3 bases from V and 11 bases from J, with 14 bases between. The CDR3: CASSFDSPSAPLHF. The CDR3 DNA is TGTGCCAGCAGCTTTGACTCTCCGTCGGCACCCCTCCACTTT.

V is TRBV6-5 and J is TRBJ1-2; D gene ambiguous. V shed 3 bases and J shed 6 bases, with 11 bases lying between them. Germline V CDR1 and CDR2: MNHEY, SVGAGI. The CDR3 consists of 13 residues. CDR3 in amino acids: CASSYRGTDGYTF. CDR3 DNA: TGTGCCAGCAGTTATCGGGGAACAGATGGCTACACCTTC.

The chain uses TRBV9 and TRBJ2-7, with a possible D match to TRBD1 (5 bases). From germline, CDR1 is SGDLS and CDR2 YYNGEE. V dropped 4 bases and J dropped 0 bases, with 11 bases sitting between them. CDR3 size: 14 residues. CDR3 loop: CASSRDGASYEQYF. The CDR3 bases are TGTGCCAGCAGCCGTGATGGGGCCTCCTACGAGCAGTACTTC.

J is TRBJ2-3 and V is TRBV5-1; the match to TRBD2 covers 14 bases. Trimming cost V 2 bases and J 0 bases; bases outside gene matches: 2. This CDR3 is 17 amino acids long. Per the germline V gene, CDR1 is SGHRS and CDR2 is YFSETQ. CDR3 residues: CASSFGTSGGSTDTQYF. The CDR3 DNA reads TGCGCCAGCAGCTTCGGGACTAGCGGGGGTAGCACAGATACGCAGTATTTT.

This clone showed up just a few times. The junction does not match germline at one end; this may be a read error. J is TRBJ1-1 and V is TRBV15; D might be TRBD1 (6 bases). Per the germline V gene, CDR1 is LNHNV and CDR2 is YYDKDF (reference sequence). CDR3 length equals 15 residues. CDR3 residues: CATSRDRDNSRPGVF. The CDR3, as DNA: TGTGCCACCAGCAGAGATCGGGACAACTCCAGGCCAGGGGTTTTT.

The V and J genes are TRBV11-2 and TRBJ2-7, with no clear D. Trimming pared 4 bases from V and 4 bases from J, leaving 11 bases between. CDR3 length: 13 amino acids. From germline, CDR1 is SGHAT and CDR2 FQNNGV. The CDR3 sequence is CASSYHSPYEQYF. CDR3 DNA sequence: TGTGCCAGCAGCTACCACAGCCCATACGAGCAGTACTTC.

The chain employs TRBV6-6 and TRBJ1-2; D not certain. Germline CDR1 reads MNHNY; CDR2 reads SVGAGI (reference sequence). This CDR3 spans 14 amino acids. V gave up 5 bases and J gave up 4 bases, with 14 bases separating them. The CDR3 reads CASSNGGSLYGYTF. The CDR3 nucleotides are TGTGCCAGCAGTAACGGAGGGTCCCTCTATGGCTACACCTTC.

The chain carries TRBV7-9 and TRBJ2-7, with D possibly being TRBD2 (6 bases). V was pared by 5 bases and J by 9 bases, with 14 bases between. Germline V gene lookup returns CDR1 SEHNR and CDR2 FQNEAQ (reference sequence). The CDR3 consists of 12 residues. CDR3 residues: CASSLAVGGQYF. The CDR3 nucleotides are TGTGCCAGCAGCCTGGCGGTGGGAGGGCAGTACTTC.

The V call is TRBV12-5, the J call TRBJ2-7; a possible D gene is TRBD2 (5 bases). The CDR3 sequence is 13 residues long. CDR1 and CDR2 (germline): LGHNT, FRNRAP. V dropped 2 bases and J dropped 7 bases, with 12 bases sitting between them. CDR3 nucleotide sequence: TGTGCTAGTGGTTTGCTAGAACTAGGAGAGCAGTACTTC. Its protein product is CASGLLELGEQYF.

J is TRBJ2-1 and V is TRBV6-5, with a possible D match to TRBD1 (5 bases). CDR1 and CDR2 (germline): MNHEY, SVGAGI. The CDR3 sequence is 13 residues long. Between the trimmed V and J ends, which lost 5 bases and 6 bases, there was a span of 11 bases. In DNA, the CDR3 is TGTGCCAGCAGTACACAGGTCGCCAATGAGCAGTTCTTC. This codes for CASSTQVANEQFF.

This clone qualifies as medium-sized (0.01 to 0.1%). The J gene is TRBJ1-3, the V gene TRBV7-9; D is ambiguous. Germline loops: CDR1 SEHNR, CDR2 FQNEAQ (reference sequence). V was pared by 6 bases and J by 6 bases, with 9 bases between. CDR3 length equals 12 residues. The CDR3 bases are TGTGCCAGCAGGAAACGGGTAAACACCATATATTTT. Residues: CASRKRVNTIYF.

The rearrangement links TRBV6-5 to TRBJ2-3; D not certain. CDR3 length: 15 residues. The germline V and J ends were trimmed by 0 bases and 5 bases, with 12 bases remaining between them. CDR1 and CDR2 from the germline V gene are MNHEY and SVGAGI. The CDR3 protein is CASSYSVGYRDTQYF. CDR3 nucleotide sequence: TGTGCCAGCAGTTACTCAGTCGGCTACAGAGATACGCAGTATTTT.

This chain links TRBV28 with TRBJ2-4; TRBD2 matches 10 bases. Germline CDR1 reads MDHEN; CDR2 reads SYDVKM. J was trimmed by 6 bases and V by 4 bases; bases with no gene match: 6. The CDR3 runs to 15 residues. Here the CDR3 reads CASSSFLAGGNIQYF. Here the CDR3 DNA reads TGTGCCAGCAGTTCCTTTTTAGCGGGGGGAAACATTCAGTACTTC. The whole variable domain, remainder taken from reference TRBV28 and TRBJ2-4, is DVKVTQSSRYLVKRTGEKVFLECVQDMDHENMFWYRQDPGLGLRLIYFSYDVKMKEKGDIPEGYSVSREKKERFSLILESASTNQTSMYLCASSSFLAGGNIQYFGAGTRLSVL.

This chain connects TRBV7-9 to TRBJ1-2; D not resolved. Trimming shortened V by 3 bases and J by 2 bases, and 10 bases separated the two germline ends. Looked up from germline, CDR1 is SEHNR and CDR2 is FQNEAQ (reference sequence). The CDR3 sequence is 14 residues long. DNA for the CDR3: TGTGCCAGCAGCTTTGCCGCAGTGAACTATGGCTACACCTTC. Protein sequence: CASSFAAVNYGYTF.

This clone appeared once. The rearrangement links TRBV9 to TRBJ1-1; D not certain. The V gene's germline CDR1 is SGDLS and CDR2 YYNGEE. V was trimmed by 2 bases and J by 3 bases, leaving 17 bases between them. The CDR3 contains 16 residues. CDR3 sequence: CASSVSGSVAYTEAFF. DNA of the CDR3: TGTGCCAGCAGCGTGTCCGGGTCTGTAGCCTACACTGAAGCTTTCTTT.

The chain joins TRBV6-1 to TRBJ2-7; 8 bases agree with TRBD2. The CDR3 spans 15 residues. Germline V gene lookup returns CDR1 MNHNS and CDR2 SASEGT. V lost 1 base and J lost 4; bases outside the gene matches: 6. In DNA, the CDR3 is TGTGCCAGCAGTGAAGTGACTAGCGCTTTTTACGAGCAGTACTTC. Translated, it gives CASSEVTSAFYEQYF.

This clone was counted only a few times. The V gene is TRBV11-2, the J gene TRBJ2-7; D is possibly TRBD2 (5 bases). The CDR3 consists of 13 residues. The germline V gene encodes CDR1 SGHAT and CDR2 FQNNGV. V shed 5 bases and J shed 3 bases, with 11 bases lying between them. The CDR3 DNA follows: TGTGCCAGCAGCCCCACTAGTGTCTACGAGCAGTACTTC. It is translated as CASSPTSVYEQYF.

This CDR3 reads CASSPLGLPHEQFF. The CDR3 DNA sequence: TGTGCCAGCAGCCCGTTGGGCCTCCCCCATGAGCAGTTCTTC. The V and J genes are TRBV7-9 and TRBJ2-1; D remains unclear. The CDR3 sequence is 14 residues long. CDR1 and CDR2 (germline): SEHNR, FQNEAQ (reference sequence). V was cut by 5 bases and J by 8 bases, with 16 bases left in between.

This chain joins TRBV7-6 and TRBJ2-7; 8 nucleotides line up with TRBD2. The CDR3 is 15 amino acids. V shed 4 bases, J shed 3 bases, and the junction held 8 bases outside the gene matches. Germline-derived CDR1 and CDR2 are SGHVS and FNYEAQ. CDR3 sequence reads: CASSSHSGLGYEQYF. The CDR3 bases are TGTGCCAGCAGCTCACATTCGGGACTAGGCTACGAGCAGTACTTC.

This clone showed up just a few times. The rearrangement joins TRBV18 to TRBJ1-5, with TRBD1 matching 9 bases. V lost 4 bases to trimming and J lost 7 bases; unmatched junction nucleotides: 8. The CDR3 runs to 15 residues. CDR1 KGHSH and CDR2 LQKENI come from the germline V gene. For the CDR3, the DNA is TGTGCCAGCTCACAAGGGGGACAGGGAGGCCAGCCCCAGCATTTT. It yields the protein CASSQGGQGGQPQHF.

This clone was seen just once. CDR3 in DNA: TGCGCCAGCAGCCATGGACGGGAATCCTACGAGCAGTACTTC. It translates to CASSHGRESYEQYF. The chain employs TRBV5-1 and TRBJ2-7, with a possible D match to TRBD2 (5 bases). Deletions cut 4 bases from V and 1 base from J, with 12 bases between. The germline V gene has CDR1 SGHRS and CDR2 YFSETQ. This CDR3 contains 14 residues.

The chain combines TRBV25-1 with TRBJ1-2; 8 nucleotides agree with TRBD1. V lost 6 bases to trimming and J lost 8 bases; unmatched junction nucleotides: 5. Per germline, CDR1 MGHDK and CDR2 SYGVNS. This CDR3 is built from 12 residues. The CDR3 is CASRAGGEGYTF. CDR3 nucleotides: TGTGCCAGCAGAGCAGGGGGCGAAGGCTACACCTTC.

V is TRBV13 and J is TRBJ2-7; 7 bases line up with TRBD1. CDR1 and CDR2 from the germline V gene are PRHDT and FYEKMQ (reference sequence). V was clipped by 1 base and J by 3 bases; unmatched bases: 6. The CDR3 is 15 amino acids. CDR3 amino acids: CASSLVRDSNYEQYF. The CDR3 bases are TGTGCCAGCAGCTTAGTTCGGGACAGCAACTACGAGCAGTACTTC.

The V and J genes are TRBV7-2 and TRBJ2-3, with 10 bases fitting TRBD1. The CDR3 contains 16 residues. Per the germline V gene, CDR1 is SGHTA and CDR2 is FQGNSA. The ends lost 6 bases at V and 4 bases at J; junction bases unmatched: 10. CDR3 loop: CASRLSRDRGSDTQYF. In DNA form, the CDR3 reads TGTGCCAGCAGGTTGTCCCGGGACAGGGGATCAGATACGCAGTATTTT.

This chain connects TRBV19 to TRBJ1-3, with TRBD1 matching 7 bases. The CDR3 contains 15 residues. Germline V gene data show CDR1 as LNHDA and CDR2 as SQIVND (reference sequence). The J segment lost 0 bases and the V segment lost 6 bases, leaving 5 bases of the junction unmatched. As DNA, the CDR3 is TGTGCCAGTAGAAACAGGGGCAGCTCTGGAAACACCATATATTTT. This sequence encodes CASRNRGSSGNTIYF.